The clone carrying this T cell receptor (beta chain) was detected a few times. The antigen remains undetermined. Cells sorted as Tregs were CD4+, CD25+ and CD127-/low. After constant-region reverse-primer amplification, full-length variable regions underwent semi-nested PCR with Nested Universal Primer A. MiXCR, run by TCRdb on the 5' RACE reads, gives a single entry per CDR3 protein. The sample shows more than 55,000 distinct CDR3 sequences, less than 30% of them seen only once. General study results and limits: Whole repertoires were not studied in the larger cohort, only one V-J beta rearrangement. Greatest tumor Treg TCR overlap was with tumor naive CD4+ cells.

V gave up 5 bases and J gave up 2 bases, with 21 bases separating them. The CDR3 loop spans 17 amino acids. The germline gives CDR1 SGHAT, CDR2 FQNNGV. What was sequenced was tumor-infiltrating Tregs sorted from the breast tumor. V and J are TRBV11-2 and TRBJ1-2, with D perhaps TRBD1 (5 bases). The origin of this receptor is a female donor with breast cancer. CDR3 protein: CASSPTGTPNRNYGYTF. CDR3 nucleotides: TGTGCCAGCAGCCCCACCGGGACCCCGAATAGGAACTATGGCTACACCTTC.